This T cell receptor beta chain was observed in a study of blood T cells in healthy people across ages. Sample-barcoded 5' priming and a J-beta primer mix drove a second PCR of about 6 to 12 cycles. Each sample yielded at least 2.5 million CDR3-containing paired-end reads. TCRdb called the 5' RACE reads again in MiXCR, with one record for every CDR3 protein. This table has 600,000 to 800,000 distinct CDR3 sequences, about 21% appearing once. Germline CDR1 reads SGHRS; CDR2 reads YFSETQ. Trimming shortened V by 0 bases and J by 3 bases, and 12 bases separated the two germline ends. CDR3 length: 15 amino acids. Healthy Russian Caucasian donors spanned ages about 6 to 95 years.

The material sequenced was blood. The clonotype originates from an older man in good health. The V call is TRBV5-1, the J call TRBJ1-2, with D possibly matching TRBD1 (5 bases). CDR3 in amino acids: CASSLESGKDYGYTF. The DNA for the CDR3 is TGCGCCAGCAGCTTGGAGTCAGGGAAGGACTATGGCTACACCTTC.